This T cell receptor beta chain emerged from a study of blood T cell repertoires in COVID-19. In the study overall: Both acute and convalescent COVID-19 samples were obtained from the United States, Italy and Spain. From T cells, B-cell-depleted T cells, or PBMCs came the material, which was cDNA or gDNA.

V lost 4 bases to trimming and J lost 5 bases; unmatched junction nucleotides: 7. The CDR3 extends over 15 amino acids. From germline, CDR1 is SGHTA and CDR2 FQGTGA. In the source study's methods: Nucleated cell number was recorded as an estimate derived from reference gene primer amplification. Method: immunoSEQ multiplex PCR; TCRdb's copy keeps in-frame clones and lacks some. V and J calls and clone size are given by that table; D and trimming were obtained from the DNA. The top ten hold about 6.6% of the sample, which has some 74,000 clones, around 86% seen once. The specimen was peripheral blood. The chain recombines TRBV7-3 with TRBJ1-1; 10 bases match TRBD1. The TCR comes from a man in his forties or fifties with active COVID-19. The CDR3 sequence is CASSSSPGQGTEAFF. In DNA, the CDR3 is TGTGCCAGCAGCTCCTCCCCGGGACAGGGGACTGAAGCTTTCTTT.